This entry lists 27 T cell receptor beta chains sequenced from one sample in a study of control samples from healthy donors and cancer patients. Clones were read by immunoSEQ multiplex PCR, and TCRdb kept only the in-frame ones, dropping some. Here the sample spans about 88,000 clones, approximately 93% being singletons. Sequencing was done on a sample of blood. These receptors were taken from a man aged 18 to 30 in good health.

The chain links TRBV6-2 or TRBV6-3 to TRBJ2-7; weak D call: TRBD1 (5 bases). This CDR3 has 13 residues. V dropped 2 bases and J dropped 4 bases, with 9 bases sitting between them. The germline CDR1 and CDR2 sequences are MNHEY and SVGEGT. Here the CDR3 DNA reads TGTGCCAGCAGTTACCGTGGACAATACGAGCAGTACTTC. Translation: CASSYRGQYEQYF.

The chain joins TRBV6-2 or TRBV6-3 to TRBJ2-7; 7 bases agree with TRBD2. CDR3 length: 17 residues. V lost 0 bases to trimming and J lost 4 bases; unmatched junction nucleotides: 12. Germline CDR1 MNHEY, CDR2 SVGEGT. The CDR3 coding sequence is TGTGCCAGCAGTTACTCGTTCCAGCGGGATCGACCGTACGAGCAGTACTTC. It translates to CASSYSFQRDRPYEQYF.

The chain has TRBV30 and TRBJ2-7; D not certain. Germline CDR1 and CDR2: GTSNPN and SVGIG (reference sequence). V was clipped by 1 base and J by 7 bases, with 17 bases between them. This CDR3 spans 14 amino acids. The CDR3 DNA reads TGTGCCTGGAGTGGATTAGACCTCTCCGGGGAGCAGTACTTC. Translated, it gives CAWSGLDLSGEQYF.

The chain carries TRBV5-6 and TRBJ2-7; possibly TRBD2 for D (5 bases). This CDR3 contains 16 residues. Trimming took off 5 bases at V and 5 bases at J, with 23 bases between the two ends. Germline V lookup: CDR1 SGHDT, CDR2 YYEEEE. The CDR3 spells CASSRTTGSAYHEQYF. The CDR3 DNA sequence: TGTGCCAGCAGTCGTACTACGGGGTCGGCCTACCACGAGCAGTACTTC.

CDR3 protein: CASSGGGVETQYF. CDR3 in DNA: TGTGCCAGCAGCGGGGGAGGTGTCGAGACCCAGTACTTC. The V and J genes are TRBV7-9 and TRBJ2-5; TRBD2 might be the D (6 bases). With 5 bases removed from V and 5 bases from J, the gap between germline ends came to 12 bases. The CDR3 is 13 residues long. The germline V gene has CDR1 SEHNR and CDR2 FQNEAQ (reference sequence).

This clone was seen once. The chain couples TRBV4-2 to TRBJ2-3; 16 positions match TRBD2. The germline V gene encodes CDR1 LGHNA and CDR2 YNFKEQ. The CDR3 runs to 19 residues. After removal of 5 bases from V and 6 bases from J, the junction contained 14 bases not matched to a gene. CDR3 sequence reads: CASSDTGTLGLAGGDTQYF. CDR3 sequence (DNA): TGTGCCAGCAGCGACACCGGGACGCTGGGACTAGCGGGAGGGGATACGCAGTATTTT.

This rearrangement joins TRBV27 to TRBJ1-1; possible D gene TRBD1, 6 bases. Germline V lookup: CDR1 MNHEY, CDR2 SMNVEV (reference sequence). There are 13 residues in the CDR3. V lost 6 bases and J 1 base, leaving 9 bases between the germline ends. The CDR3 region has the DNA TGTGCCAGCAGATACAGGGCGAACACTGAAGCTTTCTTT. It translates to CASRYRANTEAFF.

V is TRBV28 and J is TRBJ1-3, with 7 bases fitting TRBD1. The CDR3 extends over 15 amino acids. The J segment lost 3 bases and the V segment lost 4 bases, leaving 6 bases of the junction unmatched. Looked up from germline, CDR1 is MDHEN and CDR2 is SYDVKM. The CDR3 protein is CASSYPTGNGNTIYF. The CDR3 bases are TGTGCCAGCAGTTACCCGACAGGGAATGGAAACACCATATATTTT.

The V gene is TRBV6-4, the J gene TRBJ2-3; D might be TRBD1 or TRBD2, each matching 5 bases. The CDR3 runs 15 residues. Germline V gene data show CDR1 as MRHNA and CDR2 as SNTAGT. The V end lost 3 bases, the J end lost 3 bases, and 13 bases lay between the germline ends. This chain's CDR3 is CASSEEGPETDTQYF. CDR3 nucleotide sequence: TGTGCCAGCAGTGAAGAGGGGCCCGAAACAGATACGCAGTATTTT.

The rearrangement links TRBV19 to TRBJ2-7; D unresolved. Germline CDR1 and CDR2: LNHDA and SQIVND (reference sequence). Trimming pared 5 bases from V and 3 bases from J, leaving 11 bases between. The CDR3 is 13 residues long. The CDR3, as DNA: TGTGCCAGTAGTGTTCCCCCGCACTACGAGCAGTACTTC. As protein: CASSVPPHYEQYF.

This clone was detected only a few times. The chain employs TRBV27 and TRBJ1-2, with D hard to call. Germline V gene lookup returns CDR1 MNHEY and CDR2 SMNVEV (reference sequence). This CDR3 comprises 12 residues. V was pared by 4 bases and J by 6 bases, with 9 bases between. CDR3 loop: CASSSRTHGYTF. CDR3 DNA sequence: TGTGCCAGCAGTTCCCGGACCCATGGCTACACCTTC.

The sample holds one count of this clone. This chain's CDR3 is CSVARSRADIQYF. The CDR3, as DNA: TGCAGCGTTGCTCGGTCCCGAGCGGACATTCAGTACTTC. The gene calls are TRBV29-1 and TRBJ2-4; TRBD2 might be the D (5 bases). Germline CDR1 and CDR2: SQVTM and ANQGSEA. The CDR3 is 13 amino acids. The V end lost 4 bases, the J end lost 8 bases, and 15 bases lay between the germline ends.

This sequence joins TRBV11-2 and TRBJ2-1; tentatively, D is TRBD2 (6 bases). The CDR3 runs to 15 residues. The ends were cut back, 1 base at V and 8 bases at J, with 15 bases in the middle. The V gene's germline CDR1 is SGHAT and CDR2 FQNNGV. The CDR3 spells CASSLVGNGGHEQFF. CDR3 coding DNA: TGTGCCAGCAGCTTAGTCGGCAACGGGGGACATGAGCAGTTCTTC.

The CDR3: CASSMERGQEQPQHF. The CDR3 DNA is TGTGCCAGTAGTATGGAAAGGGGGCAGGAACAGCCCCAGCATTTT. The rearrangement links TRBV19 to TRBJ1-5; TRBD1 matches 7 bases. Trimming took 3 bases from V and 7 from J; bases not matched to a gene: 9. The CDR3 runs to 15 residues. Per germline, CDR1 LNHDA and CDR2 SQIVND (reference sequence).

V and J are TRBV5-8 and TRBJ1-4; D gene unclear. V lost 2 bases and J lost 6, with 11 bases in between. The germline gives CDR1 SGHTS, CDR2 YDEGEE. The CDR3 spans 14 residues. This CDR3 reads CASSFEGGYEKLFF. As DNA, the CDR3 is TGTGCCAGCAGCTTCGAAGGAGGATATGAAAAACTGTTTTTT.

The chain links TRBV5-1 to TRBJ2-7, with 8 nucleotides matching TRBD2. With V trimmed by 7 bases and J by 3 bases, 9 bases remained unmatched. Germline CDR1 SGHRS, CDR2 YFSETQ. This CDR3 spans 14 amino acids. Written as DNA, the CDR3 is TGCGCCAGCTCACCGGGAGGGGGGTTCTACGAGCAGTACTTC. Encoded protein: CASSPGGGFYEQYF.

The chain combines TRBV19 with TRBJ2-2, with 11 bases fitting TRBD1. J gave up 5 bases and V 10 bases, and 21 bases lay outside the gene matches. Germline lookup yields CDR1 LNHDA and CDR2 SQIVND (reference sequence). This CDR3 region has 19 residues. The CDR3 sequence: CAITSKGQGARRGTGELFF. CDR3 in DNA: TGTGCCATCACATCGAAAGGACAGGGGGCTCGTCGTGGGACCGGGGAGCTGTTTTTT.

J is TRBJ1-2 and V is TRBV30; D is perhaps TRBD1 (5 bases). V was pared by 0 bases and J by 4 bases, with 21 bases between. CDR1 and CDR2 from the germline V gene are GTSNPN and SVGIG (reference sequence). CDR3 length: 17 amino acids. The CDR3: CAWSVDQAGRDSYGYTF. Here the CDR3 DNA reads TGTGCCTGGAGTGTAGATCAGGCAGGGAGGGATAGCTATGGCTACACCTTC.

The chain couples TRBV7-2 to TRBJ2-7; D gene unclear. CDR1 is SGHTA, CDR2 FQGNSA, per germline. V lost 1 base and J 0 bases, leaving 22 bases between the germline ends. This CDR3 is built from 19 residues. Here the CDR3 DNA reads TGTGCCAGCAGCTTAGAATTCGTGATTGGCGTAACAAGCTCCTACGAGCAGTACTTC. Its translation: CASSLEFVIGVTSSYEQYF. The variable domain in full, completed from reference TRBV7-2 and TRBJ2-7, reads GAGVSQSPSNKVTEKGKDVELRCDPISGHTALYWYRQSLGQGLEFLIYFQGNSAPDKSGLPSDRFSAERTGGSVSTLTIQRTQQEDSAVYLCASSLEFVIGVTSSYEQYFGPGTRLTVT.

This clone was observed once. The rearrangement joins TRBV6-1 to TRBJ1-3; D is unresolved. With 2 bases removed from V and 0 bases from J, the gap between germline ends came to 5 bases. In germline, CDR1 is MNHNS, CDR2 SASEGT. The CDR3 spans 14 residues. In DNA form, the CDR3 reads TGTGCCAGCAGTGAACTCGGCTCTGGAAACACCATATATTTT. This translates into CASSELGSGNTIYF.

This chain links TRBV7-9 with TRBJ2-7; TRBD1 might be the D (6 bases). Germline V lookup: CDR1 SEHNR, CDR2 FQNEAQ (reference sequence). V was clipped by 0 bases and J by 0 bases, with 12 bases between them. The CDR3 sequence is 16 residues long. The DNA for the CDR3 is TGTGCCAGCAGCTTAGCACAGGGAATTAGCTCCTACGAGCAGTACTTC. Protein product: CASSLAQGISSYEQYF.

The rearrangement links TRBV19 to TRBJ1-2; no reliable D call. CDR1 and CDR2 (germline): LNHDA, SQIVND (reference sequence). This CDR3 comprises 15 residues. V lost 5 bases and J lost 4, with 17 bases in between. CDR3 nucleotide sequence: TGTGCCAGTAGTCCTACTAACCCGGCTGGCTATGGCTACACCTTC. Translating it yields CASSPTNPAGYGYTF.

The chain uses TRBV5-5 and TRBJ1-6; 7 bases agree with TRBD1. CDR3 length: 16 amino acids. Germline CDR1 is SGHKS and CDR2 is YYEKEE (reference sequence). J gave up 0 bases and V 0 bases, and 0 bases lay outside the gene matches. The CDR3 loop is CASSLGDSSYNSPLHF. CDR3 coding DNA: TGTGCCAGCAGCTTGGGGGACAGCTCCTATAATTCACCCCTCCACTTT.

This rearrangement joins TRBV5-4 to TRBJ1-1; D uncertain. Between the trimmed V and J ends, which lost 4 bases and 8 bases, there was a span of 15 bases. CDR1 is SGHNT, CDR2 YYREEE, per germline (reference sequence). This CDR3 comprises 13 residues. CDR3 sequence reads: CASSADPNIEAFF. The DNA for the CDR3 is TGTGCCAGCAGCGCGGACCCTAATATAGAAGCTTTCTTT.

CDR3 sequence reads: CASSQVDLNRSWKIMNTEAFF. CDR3 nucleotides: TGCGCCAGCAGCCAAGTGGATCTAAACAGATCCTGGAAAATCATGAACACTGAAGCTTTCTTT. The V gene is TRBV4-1, the J gene TRBJ1-1; D is uncertain. The CDR3 is 21 residues long. V was trimmed by 1 base and J by 0 bases, leaving 27 bases between them. The germline gives CDR1 MGHRA, CDR2 YSYEKL.

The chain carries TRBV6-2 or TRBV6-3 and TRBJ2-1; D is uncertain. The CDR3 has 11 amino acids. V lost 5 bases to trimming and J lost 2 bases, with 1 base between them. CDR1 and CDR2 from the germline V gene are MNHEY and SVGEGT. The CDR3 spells CASSPYNEQFF. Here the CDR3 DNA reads TGTGCCAGCAGTCCCTACAATGAGCAGTTCTTC.

CDR3: CASSIGRQGKNTEAFF. Written as DNA, the CDR3 is TGTGCCAGTAGTATAGGCCGACAGGGAAAGAACACTGAAGCTTTCTTT. The V gene is TRBV19, the J gene TRBJ1-1; 7 nucleotides agree with TRBD1. From germline, CDR1 is LNHDA and CDR2 SQIVND (reference sequence). V was clipped by 1 base and J by 1 base; unmatched bases: 6. CDR3 size: 16 residues.